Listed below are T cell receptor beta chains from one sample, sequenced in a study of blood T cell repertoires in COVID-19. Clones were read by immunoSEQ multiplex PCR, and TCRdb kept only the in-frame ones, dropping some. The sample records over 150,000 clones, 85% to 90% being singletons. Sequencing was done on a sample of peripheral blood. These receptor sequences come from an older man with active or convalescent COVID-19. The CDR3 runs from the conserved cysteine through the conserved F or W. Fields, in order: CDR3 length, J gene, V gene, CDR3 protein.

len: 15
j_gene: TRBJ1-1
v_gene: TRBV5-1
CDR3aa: CASSQTTGWNTEAFF

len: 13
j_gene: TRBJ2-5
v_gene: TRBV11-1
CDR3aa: CASSPTGYETQYF

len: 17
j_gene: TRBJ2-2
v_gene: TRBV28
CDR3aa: CASTPLGTSGTTGELFF

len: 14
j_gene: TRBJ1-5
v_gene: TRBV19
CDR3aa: CASNGRRSNQPQHF

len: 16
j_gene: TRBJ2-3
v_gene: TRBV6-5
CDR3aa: CASSYRGPPGWDTQYF

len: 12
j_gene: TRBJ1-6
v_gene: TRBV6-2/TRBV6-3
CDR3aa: CASSYMNSPLHF

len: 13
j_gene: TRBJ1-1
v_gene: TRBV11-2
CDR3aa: CASSLVAGVEAFF

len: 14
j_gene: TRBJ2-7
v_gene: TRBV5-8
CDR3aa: CASSPGAGPLEQYF

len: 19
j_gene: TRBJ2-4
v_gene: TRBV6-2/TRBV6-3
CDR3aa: CASSSPSLPGRQAKNIQYF

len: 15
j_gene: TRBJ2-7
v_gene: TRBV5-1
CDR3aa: CASSLTGTLSYEQYF

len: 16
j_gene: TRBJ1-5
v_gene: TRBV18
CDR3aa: CASSPQGVRSNQPQHF

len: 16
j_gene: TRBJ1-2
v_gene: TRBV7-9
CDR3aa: CASSSPIGGANYGYTF

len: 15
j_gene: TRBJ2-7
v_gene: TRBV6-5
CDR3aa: CASSYSYRGTYEQYF

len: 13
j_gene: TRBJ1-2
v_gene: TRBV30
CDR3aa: CAWGQGEYYGYTF

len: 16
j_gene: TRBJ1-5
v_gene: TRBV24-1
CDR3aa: CATSGGGGTHPEAQHF

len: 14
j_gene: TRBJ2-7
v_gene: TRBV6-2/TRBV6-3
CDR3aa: CASSYWQGSYEQYF

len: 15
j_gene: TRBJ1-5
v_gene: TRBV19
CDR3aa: CASSPRLRSNQPQHF

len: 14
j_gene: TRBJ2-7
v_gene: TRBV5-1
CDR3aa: CASTLGQGAGEQYF

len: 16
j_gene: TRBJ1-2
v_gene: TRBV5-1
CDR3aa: CASSLAGYEGDYGYTF

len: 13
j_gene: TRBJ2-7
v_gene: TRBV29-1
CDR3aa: CSAHSGGRYEQYF

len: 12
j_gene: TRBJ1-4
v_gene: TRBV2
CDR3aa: CASSPSHGELFF

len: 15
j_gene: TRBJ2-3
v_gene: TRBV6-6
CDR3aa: CASKVAGGRTDTQYF

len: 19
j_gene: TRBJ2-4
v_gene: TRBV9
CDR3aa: CASSAHPRGGGELKNIQYF

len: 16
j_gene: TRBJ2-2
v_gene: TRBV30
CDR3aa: CAWSRDRGSTTGELFF

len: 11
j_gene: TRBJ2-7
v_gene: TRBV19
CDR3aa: CASSPSYEQYF

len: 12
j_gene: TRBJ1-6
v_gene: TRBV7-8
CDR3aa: CASGQGSNPLHF

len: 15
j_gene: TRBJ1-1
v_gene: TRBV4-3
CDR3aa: CASSQVRTGSTEAFF

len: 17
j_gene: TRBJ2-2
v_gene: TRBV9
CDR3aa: CASSPQGGAGVAGELFF

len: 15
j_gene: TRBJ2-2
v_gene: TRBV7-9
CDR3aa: CASSRGTRYTGELFF

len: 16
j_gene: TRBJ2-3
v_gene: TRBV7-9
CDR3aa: CASSLSLAGAADTQYF

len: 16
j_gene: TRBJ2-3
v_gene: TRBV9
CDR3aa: CASSVGTMVGADTQYF

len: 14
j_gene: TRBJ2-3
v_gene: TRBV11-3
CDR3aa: CASSLQGRTDTQYF

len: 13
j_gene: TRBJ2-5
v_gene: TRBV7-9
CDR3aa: CASSRVGGETQYF

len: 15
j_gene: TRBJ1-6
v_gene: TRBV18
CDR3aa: CASSPRPEGRSPLHF

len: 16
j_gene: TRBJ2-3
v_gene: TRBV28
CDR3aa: CASIPPGGSGSDTQYF

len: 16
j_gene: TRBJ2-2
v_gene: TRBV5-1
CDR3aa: CASSPTSGSLAGELFF

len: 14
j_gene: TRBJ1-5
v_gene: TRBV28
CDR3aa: CASIDRVSNQPQHF

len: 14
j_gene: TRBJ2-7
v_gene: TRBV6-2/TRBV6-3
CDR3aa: CASSFLAGVYEQYF

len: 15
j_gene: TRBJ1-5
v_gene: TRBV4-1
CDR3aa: CASSQSGTGDQPQHF

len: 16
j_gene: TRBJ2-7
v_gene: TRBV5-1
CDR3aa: CASSLRPRDRVNEQYF

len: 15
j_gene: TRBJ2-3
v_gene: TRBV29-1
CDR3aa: CSVVSSGRTTDTQYF

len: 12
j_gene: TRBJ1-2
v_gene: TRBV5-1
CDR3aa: CASSLAGDGYTF

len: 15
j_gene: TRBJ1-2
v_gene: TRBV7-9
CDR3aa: CASSLKGGDSYGYTF

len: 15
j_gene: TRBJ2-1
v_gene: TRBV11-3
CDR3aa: CASSMPPTRNNEQFF

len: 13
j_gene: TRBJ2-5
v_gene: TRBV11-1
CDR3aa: CASSSPTKETQYF

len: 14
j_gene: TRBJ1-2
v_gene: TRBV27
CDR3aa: CASSFRTGNYGYTF

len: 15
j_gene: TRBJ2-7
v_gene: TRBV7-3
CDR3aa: CASSPRASTPYEQYF

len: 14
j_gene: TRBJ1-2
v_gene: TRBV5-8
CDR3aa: CASSLQSKGGGYTF

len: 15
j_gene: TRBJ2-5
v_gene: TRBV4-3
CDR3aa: CASSQGQALGETQYF

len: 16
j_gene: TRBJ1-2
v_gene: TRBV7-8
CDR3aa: CASSLVSGQGSSGYTF

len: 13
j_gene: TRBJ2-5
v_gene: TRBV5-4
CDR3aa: CASSTDRGETQYF

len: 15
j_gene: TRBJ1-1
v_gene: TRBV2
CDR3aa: CASRRGQAQNTEAFF

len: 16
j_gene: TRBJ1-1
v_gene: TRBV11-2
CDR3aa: CASSLPHSRQNTEAFF

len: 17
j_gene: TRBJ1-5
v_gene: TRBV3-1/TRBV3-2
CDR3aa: CASSQVGKGGEGQPQHF

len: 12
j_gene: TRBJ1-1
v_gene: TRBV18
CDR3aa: CASSPGQGLAFF